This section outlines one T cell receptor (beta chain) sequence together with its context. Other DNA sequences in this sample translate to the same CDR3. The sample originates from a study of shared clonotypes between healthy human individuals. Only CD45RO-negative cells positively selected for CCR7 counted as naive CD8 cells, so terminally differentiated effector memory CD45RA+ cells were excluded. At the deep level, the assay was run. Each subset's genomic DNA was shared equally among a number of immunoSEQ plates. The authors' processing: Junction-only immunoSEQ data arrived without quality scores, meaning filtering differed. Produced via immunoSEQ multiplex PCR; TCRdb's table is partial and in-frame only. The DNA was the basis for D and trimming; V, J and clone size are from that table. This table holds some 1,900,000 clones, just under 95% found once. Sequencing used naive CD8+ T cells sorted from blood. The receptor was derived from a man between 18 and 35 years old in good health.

CDR3 coding DNA: TGTGCCAGCAGTGAAGCGCCCTCCCCCGAACAGTACTTC. It encodes CASSEAPSPEQYF. The rearrangement uses TRBV6-1 and TRBJ2-7; D remains unclear. The CDR3 sequence is 13 residues long. V was trimmed by 0 bases and J by 10 bases, leaving 13 bases between them. Germline loops: CDR1 MNHNS, CDR2 SASEGT.